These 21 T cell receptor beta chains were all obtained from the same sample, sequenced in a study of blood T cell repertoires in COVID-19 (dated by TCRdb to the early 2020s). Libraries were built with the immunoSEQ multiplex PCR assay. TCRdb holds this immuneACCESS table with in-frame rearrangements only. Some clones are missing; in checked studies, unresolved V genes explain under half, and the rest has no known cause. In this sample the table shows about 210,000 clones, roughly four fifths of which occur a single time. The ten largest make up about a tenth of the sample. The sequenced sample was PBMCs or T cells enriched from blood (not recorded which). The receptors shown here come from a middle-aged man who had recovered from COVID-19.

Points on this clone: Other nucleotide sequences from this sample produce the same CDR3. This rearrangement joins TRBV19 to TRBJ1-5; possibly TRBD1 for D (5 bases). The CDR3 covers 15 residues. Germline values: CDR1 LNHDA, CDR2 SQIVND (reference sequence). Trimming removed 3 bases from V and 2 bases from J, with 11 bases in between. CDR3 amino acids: CASSIRGGGNQPQHF. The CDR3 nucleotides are TGTGCCAGTAGTATCCGCGGGGGGGGCAATCAGCCCCAGCATTTT.

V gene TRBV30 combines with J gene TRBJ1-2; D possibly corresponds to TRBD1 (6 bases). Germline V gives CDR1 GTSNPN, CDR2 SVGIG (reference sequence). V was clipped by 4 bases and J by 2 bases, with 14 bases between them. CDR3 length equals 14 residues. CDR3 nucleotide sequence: TGTGCCTGGACCTCGAACAGGGTGAACTATGGCTACACCTTC. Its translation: CAWTSNRVNYGYTF.

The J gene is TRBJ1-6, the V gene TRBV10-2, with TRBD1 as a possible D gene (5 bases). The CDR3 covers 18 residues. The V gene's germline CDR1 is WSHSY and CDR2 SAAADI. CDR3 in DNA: TGCCCCCCCTTTGGGGGGGTATCGGGTGGGGGTACCAATTCACCCCTCCACTTT. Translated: CPPFGGVSGGGTNSPLHF.

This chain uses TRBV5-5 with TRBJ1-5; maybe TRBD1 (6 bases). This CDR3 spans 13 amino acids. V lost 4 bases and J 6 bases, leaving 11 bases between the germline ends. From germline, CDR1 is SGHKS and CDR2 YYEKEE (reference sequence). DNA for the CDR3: TGTGCCAGCAGCCACCAGGGGACTCAGCCCCAGCATTTT. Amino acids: CASSHQGTQPQHF.

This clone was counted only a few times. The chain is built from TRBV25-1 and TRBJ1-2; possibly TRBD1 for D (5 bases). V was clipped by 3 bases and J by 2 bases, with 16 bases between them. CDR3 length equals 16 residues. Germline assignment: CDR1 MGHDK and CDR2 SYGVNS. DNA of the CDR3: TGTGCCAGCAGTGACGAAGCGGGACGGAGAAACTATGGCTACACCTTC. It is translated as CASSDEAGRRNYGYTF.

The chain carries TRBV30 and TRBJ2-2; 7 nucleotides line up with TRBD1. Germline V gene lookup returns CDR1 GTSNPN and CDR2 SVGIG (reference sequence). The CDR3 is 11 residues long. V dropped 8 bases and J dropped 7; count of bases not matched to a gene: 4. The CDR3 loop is CAGYRGGELFF. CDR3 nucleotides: TGTGCCGGCTACAGGGGCGGGGAGCTGTTTTTT.

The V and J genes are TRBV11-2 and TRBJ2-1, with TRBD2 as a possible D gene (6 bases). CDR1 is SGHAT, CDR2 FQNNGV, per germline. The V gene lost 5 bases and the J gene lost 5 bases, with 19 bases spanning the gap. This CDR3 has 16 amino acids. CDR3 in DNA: TGTGCCAGCAGCCCCTACATCGGACTAAGAGACAATGAGCAGTTCTTC. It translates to CASSPYIGLRDNEQFF.

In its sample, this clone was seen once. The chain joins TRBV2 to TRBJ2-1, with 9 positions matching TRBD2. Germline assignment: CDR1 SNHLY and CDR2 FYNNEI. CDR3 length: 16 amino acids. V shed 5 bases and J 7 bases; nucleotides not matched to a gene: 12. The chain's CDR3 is CASSFTSGRLTNEQFF. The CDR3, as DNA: TGTGCCAGCAGTTTTACTAGCGGGCGACTAACAAATGAGCAGTTCTTC. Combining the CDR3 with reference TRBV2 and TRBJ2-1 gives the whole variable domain EPEVTQTPSHQVTQMGQEVILRCVPISNHLYFYWYRQILGQKVEFLVSFYNNEISEKSEIFDDQFSVERPDGSNFTLKIRSTKLEDSAMYFCASSFTSGRLTNEQFFGPGTRLTVL.

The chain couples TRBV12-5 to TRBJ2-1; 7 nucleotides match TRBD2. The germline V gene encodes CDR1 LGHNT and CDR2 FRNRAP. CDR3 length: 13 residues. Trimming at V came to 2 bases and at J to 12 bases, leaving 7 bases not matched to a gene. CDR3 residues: CASGLSAGYVQFF. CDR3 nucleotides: TGTGCTAGTGGTTTGTCAGCGGGATATGTGCAGTTCTTC.

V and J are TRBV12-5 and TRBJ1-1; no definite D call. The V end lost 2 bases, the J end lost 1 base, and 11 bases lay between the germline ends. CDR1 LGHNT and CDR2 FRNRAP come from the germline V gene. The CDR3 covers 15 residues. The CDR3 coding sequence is TGTGCTAGTGGTTTGTCTTGGGAGTCGAACACTGAAGCTTTCTTT. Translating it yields CASGLSWESNTEAFF.

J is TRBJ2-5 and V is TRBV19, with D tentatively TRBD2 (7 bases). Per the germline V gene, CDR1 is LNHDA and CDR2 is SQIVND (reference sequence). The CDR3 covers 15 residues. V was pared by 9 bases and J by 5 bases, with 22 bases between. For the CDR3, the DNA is TGTGCCAGCCAACAGAGGGGGAGGGCCGCGGAGACCCAGTACTTC. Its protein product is CASQQRGRAAETQYF.

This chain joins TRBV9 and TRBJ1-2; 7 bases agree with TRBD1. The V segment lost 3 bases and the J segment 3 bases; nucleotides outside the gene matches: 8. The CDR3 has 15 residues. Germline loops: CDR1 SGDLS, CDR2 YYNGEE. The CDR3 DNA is TGTGCCAGCAGCGCCCCGACAGGGTACCACTATGGCTACACCTTC. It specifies CASSAPTGYHYGYTF.

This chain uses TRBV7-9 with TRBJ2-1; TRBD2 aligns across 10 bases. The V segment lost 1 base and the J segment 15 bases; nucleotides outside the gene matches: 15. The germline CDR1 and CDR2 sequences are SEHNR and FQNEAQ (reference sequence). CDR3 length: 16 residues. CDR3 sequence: CASSLGASGGLSVMFF. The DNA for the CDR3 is TGTGCCAGCAGCTTAGGGGCTAGCGGGGGTCTATCGGTTATGTTCTTC.

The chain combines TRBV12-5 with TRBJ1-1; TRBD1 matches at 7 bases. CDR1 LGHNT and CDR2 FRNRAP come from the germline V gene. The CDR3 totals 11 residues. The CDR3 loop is CARGGGTEAFF. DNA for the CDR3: TGTGCAAGAGGGGGCGGTACTGAAGCTTTCTTT.

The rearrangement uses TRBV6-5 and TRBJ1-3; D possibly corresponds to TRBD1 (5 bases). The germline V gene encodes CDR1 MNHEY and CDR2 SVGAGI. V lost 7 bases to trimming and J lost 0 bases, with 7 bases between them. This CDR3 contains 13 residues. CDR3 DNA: TGTGCCAGCATGGGGGGCTCTGGAAACACCATATATTTT. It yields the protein CASMGGSGNTIYF.

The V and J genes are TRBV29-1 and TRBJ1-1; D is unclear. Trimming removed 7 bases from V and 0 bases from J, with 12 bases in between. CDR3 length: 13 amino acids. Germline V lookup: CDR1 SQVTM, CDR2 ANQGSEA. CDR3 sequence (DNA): TGCAGCGCTATCTACTCGATGAACACTGAAGCTTTCTTT. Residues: CSAIYSMNTEAFF.

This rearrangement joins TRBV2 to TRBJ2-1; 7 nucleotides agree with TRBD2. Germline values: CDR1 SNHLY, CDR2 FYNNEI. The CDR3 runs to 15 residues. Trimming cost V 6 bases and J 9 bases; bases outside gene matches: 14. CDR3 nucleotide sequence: TGTGCCAGCAGCCCCAATGGGAGCGGGAAGGGTGAGCAGTTCTTC. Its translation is CASSPNGSGKGEQFF.

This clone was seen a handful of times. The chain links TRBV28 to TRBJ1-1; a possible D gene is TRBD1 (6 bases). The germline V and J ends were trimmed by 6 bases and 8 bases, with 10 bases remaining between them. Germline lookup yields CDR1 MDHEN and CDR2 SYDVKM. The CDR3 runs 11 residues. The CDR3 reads CASSLGTEAFF. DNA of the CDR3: TGTGCCAGCAGCTTAGGGACAGAAGCTTTCTTT.

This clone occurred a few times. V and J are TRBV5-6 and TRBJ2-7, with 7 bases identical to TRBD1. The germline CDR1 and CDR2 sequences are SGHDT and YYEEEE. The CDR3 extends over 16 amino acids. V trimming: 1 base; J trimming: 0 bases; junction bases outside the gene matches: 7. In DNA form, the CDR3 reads TGTGCCAGCAGCTTGTCCGGGACAGTGAGCTCCTACGAGCAGTACTTC. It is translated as CASSLSGTVSSYEQYF.

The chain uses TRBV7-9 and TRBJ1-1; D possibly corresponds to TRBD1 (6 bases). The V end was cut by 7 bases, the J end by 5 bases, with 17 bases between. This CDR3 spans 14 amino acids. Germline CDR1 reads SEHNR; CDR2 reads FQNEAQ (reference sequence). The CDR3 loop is CASTLDVRGTEAFF. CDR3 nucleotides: TGTGCCAGCACCCTAGACGTAAGGGGGACTGAAGCTTTCTTT.

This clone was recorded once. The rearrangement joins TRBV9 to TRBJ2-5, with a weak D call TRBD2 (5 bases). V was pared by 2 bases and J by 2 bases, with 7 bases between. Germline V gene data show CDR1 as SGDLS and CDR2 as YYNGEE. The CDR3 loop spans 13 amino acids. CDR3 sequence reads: CASSVSGQETQYF. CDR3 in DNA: TGTGCCAGCAGCGTGAGCGGACAAGAGACCCAGTACTTC.